These 15 T cell receptor beta chains were all obtained from the same sample, sequenced in a study of tumor-infiltrating lymphocytes in primary liver carcinoma. With a constant-region primer, TCR beta cDNA was made from 450 to 550 ng of total RNA. Researchers made the TCR beta libraries by running three nested multiplex PCR rounds with slightly modified ARM-PCR. The first two PCR rounds used TRBV1-TRBV30 forward primers with a C-beta reverse primer, roughly 10 cycles each. TCRdb reprocessed the multiplex PCR reads via MiXCR and lists one record per CDR3 protein. This sample has about 59,000 distinct CDR3 sequences, with about two thirds found just once. Unsorted bulk tissue, roughly 20-33 mg of it, served as the source for co-extraction of RNA and DNA. Sequenced material: liver tumor tissue from sampling region 2. Subset indicated: tumor region T2, inferior pole. Every receptor here comes from a man aged 35-49 years with primary liver carcinoma and hepatitis B virus infection.

Note on this clonotype: The conserved phenylalanine or tryptophan normally closing the CDR3 is absent here, so this likely arose from a read error. CDR3 region: CASSYGASGRYKQYL. As DNA, the CDR3 is TGTGCCAGCAGTTACGGGGCTAGCGGGAGGTACAAGCAGTACTTA. The chain carries TRBV6-6 and TRBJ2-7, with TRBD2 identical over 11 bases. Germline-derived CDR1 and CDR2 are MNHNY and SVGAGI (reference sequence). V lost 2 bases, J lost 8 bases, and 8 bases stayed unmatched. The CDR3 totals 15 residues.

In the case of this clonotype: At one end, the junction sequence differs from germline, possibly due to a read error. The rearrangement uses TRBV12-3 or TRBV12-4 and TRBJ2-5, with D possibly being TRBD1 (5 bases). The CDR3 spans 13 residues. CDR3 DNA sequence: TGTCCCAGCAGTTTAGGGGATGGAGAGACCCAGTACTTC. Its translation: CPSSLGDGETQYF.

Note on this clonotype: Because it lacks the conserved phenylalanine or tryptophan at the end, this CDR3 is likely a read error. It is unclear where the CDR3 begins or ends on the DNA, so no DNA is shown, and the CDR3 is as TCRdb lists it. The rearrangement uses TRBV4-1 and TRBJ2-3; the table assigns TRBD1, which was not confirmed against the DNA. The CDR3 numbers 14 amino acids, ends counted. Per germline, CDR1 MGHRA and CDR2 YSYEKL. This chain's CDR3 is CARSQVTRGDTLYS.

This clonotype was picked up one time. The junction and the germline gene differ at one end; a read error may be behind it. The rearrangement links TRBV4-3 to TRBJ1-4; no definite D call. The CDR3 runs to 13 residues. The germline gives CDR1 LGHNA, CDR2 YSLEER. CDR3 amino acids: CVSNQGQNEKLFF. In nucleotides, the CDR3 is TGCGTCAGCAACCAAGGTCAGAATGAAAAACTGTTTTTT.

Only one count was recorded for this clonotype. At one end the junction does not follow the germline gene, possibly because of a read error. V is TRBV11-3 and J is TRBJ1-3; perhaps TRBD1 as D (5 bases). Germline V gene data show CDR1 as SGHNT and CDR2 as YENEEA. This CDR3 spans 14 amino acids. CDR3 coding DNA: TGTGTCAGCAGCTTATACGGGACTGGAAACACTATATATTTT. It encodes CVSSLYGTGNTIYF.

This clonotype has a single count. One end of the junction is discordant with germline, which a read error may explain. The chain combines TRBV4-1 with TRBJ1-6; TRBD1 matches at 10 bases. The CDR3 consists of 16 residues. Germline CDR1 reads MGHRA; CDR2 reads YSYEKL. The CDR3 spells CASRSWDRGRNSTLHF. The DNA for the CDR3 is TGCGCCAGCAGATCCTGGGACAGGGGAAGGAATTCAACCCTCCACTTT.

In its sample, this clonotype was seen a few times. The chain combines TRBV21-1 with TRBJ2-5; TRBD1 is the table's D call, not checked against the DNA. TRBV21-1 is termed a pseudogene. The CDR3 loop spans 19 amino acids. The CDR3 DNA is TGTGCCAGCAGCTCAAGTGGGACCTCCGGGACAGGTGTAAAAGAGACCCAGTACTTC. Translation: CASSSSGTSGTGVKETQYF.

The rearrangement uses TRBV4-1 and TRBJ2-2, with 10 bases lining up with TRBD1. Germline V gene data show CDR1 as MGHRA and CDR2 as YSYEKL. Unmatched junction bases numbered 11, after V lost 7 bases and J lost 6 bases. The CDR3 is 16 residues long. The CDR3 is CASNNLDRGLSGELFF. CDR3 DNA: TGCGCCAGCAACAATCTGGACAGGGGGTTATCCGGGGAGCTGTTTTTT.

The chain combines TRBV7-9 with TRBJ2-7, with 7 bases matching TRBD1. The ends lost 6 bases at V and 6 bases at J; junction bases unmatched: 14. The CDR3 is made up of 15 amino acids. Per germline, CDR1 SEHNR and CDR2 FQNEAQ (reference sequence). In nucleotides, the CDR3 is TGTGCCAGCAGTTTATCAGGGGGAACCCTTGGCGAGCAGTACTTC. Protein product: CASSLSGGTLGEQYF. The variable domain in full, with the rest retrieved from reference TRBV7-9 and TRBJ2-7, is DTGVSQNPRHKITKRGQNVTFRCDPISEHNRLYWYRQTLGQGPEFLTYFQNEAQLEKSRLLSDRFSAERPKGSFSTLEIQRTEQGDSAMYLCASSLSGGTLGEQYFGPGTRLTVT.

Comments on this clonotype: The germline gene is not matched at one end of the junction; a read error may be the cause. This sequence joins TRBV6-6 and TRBJ2-5; D not resolved. The CDR3 runs to 13 residues. Germline assignment: CDR1 MNHNY and CDR2 SVGAGI (reference sequence). The CDR3 DNA sequence: TGTGCCAGCAGTTACTCGACGATAGAGACCCGGTACTTC. The encoded protein is CASSYSTIETRYF.

This chain uses TRBV12-3 or TRBV12-4 with TRBJ1-2, with 9 bases matching TRBD1. The length of the CDR3 is 14 residues. V shed 8 bases and J 5 bases; nucleotides not matched to a gene: 9. The CDR3 DNA follows: TGTGCCAGCGGCCAGGGACAGGGCTTGTATGGCTACACCTTC. Translation: CASGQGQGLYGYTF.

This clonotype was picked up many times. The V call is TRBV6-5, the J call TRBJ2-5; 8 bases match TRBD1. This CDR3 spans 19 amino acids. The V and J ends lost 4 bases and 5 bases, in that order; junction bases with no gene match: 21. The V gene's germline CDR1 is MNHEY and CDR2 SVGAGI. CDR3 sequence: CASSLQGSLCQGAGETQYF. The CDR3 nucleotides read TGTGCCAGCAGTTTACAAGGGAGTCTATGTCAGGGGGCCGGCGAGACCCAGTACTTC.

Turning to this clonotype: Its ends do not fully match the called genes, so a read error is possible. This chain joins TRBV12-3 or TRBV12-4 and TRBJ1-2; possibly TRBD1 for D (5 bases). The CDR3 runs to 14 residues. CDR3 region: CASSLTWGNYGYTF. In DNA form, the CDR3 reads TGTGCCAGCAGTTTGACATGGGGCAACTATGGCTACACATTC.

There are a few counts of this clonotype. One junction end disagrees with the germline gene, perhaps due to a read error. CDR3 sequence: CASSLVAGTSDSQYF. CDR3 DNA sequence: TGTGCCAGCAGCTTAGTAGCGGGAACTTCAGATTCGCAGTATTTT. This chain joins TRBV11-1 and TRBJ2-3; 8 positions agree with TRBD2. Germline-derived CDR1 and CDR2 are SGHAT and FQDESV (reference sequence). CDR3 length: 15 amino acids.

In regard to this clonotype: Being one base from a much bigger clone, this may be a read error. In nucleotides, the CDR3 is TGTGTCAGCAGCTTATACTCACTAGAGGAGACCCAGTACTTC. Protein product: CVSSLYSLEETQYF. The rearrangement links TRBV7-8 to TRBJ2-5; TRBD2 might be the D (5 bases). Germline loops: CDR1 SGHVS, CDR2 FQNEAQ. The CDR3 contains 14 residues. The full variable domain, completed using reference TRBV7-8 and TRBJ2-5, is GAGVSQSPRYKVAKRGQDVALRCDPISGHVSLFWYQQALGQGPEFLTYFQNEAQLDKSGLPSDRFFAERPEGSVSTLKIQRTQQEDSAVYLCVSSLYSLEETQYFGPGTRLLVL.